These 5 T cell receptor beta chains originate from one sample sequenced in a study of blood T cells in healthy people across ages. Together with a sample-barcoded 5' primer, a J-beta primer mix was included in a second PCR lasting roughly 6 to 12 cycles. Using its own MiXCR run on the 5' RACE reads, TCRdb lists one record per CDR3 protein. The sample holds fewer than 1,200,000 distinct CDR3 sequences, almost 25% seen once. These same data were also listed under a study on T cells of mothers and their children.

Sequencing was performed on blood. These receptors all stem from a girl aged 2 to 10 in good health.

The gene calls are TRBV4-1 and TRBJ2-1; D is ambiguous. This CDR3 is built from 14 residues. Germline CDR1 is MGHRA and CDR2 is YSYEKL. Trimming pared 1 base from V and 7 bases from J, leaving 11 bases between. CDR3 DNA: TGCGCCAGCAGCCAAGGACTTTTGGGGAATGAGCAGTTCTTC. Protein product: CASSQGLLGNEQFF.

The CDR3 region has the DNA TGTGCCAGCAGTCCAACCCCGTTCCATGAGCAGTTCTTC. Residues: CASSPTPFHEQFF. The rearrangement links TRBV12-3 or TRBV12-4 to TRBJ2-1; no reliable D call. Trimming took off 5 bases at V and 8 bases at J, with 13 bases between the two ends. The CDR3 covers 13 residues.

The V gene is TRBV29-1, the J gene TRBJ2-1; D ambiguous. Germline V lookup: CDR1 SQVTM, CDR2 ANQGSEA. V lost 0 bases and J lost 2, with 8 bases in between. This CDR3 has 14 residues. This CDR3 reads CSVEDEHAYNEQFF. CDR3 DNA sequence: TGCAGCGTTGAAGATGAGCATGCCTACAATGAGCAGTTCTTC.

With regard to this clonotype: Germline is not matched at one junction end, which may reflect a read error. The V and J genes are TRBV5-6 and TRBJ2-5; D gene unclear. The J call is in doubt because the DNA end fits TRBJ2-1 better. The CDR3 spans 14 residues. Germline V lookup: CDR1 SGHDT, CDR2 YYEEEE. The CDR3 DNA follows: TGTGCCAGCAGCTTGGGCGCACTAAACAATAAGCAGTTCTTC. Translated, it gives CASSLGALNNKQFF.

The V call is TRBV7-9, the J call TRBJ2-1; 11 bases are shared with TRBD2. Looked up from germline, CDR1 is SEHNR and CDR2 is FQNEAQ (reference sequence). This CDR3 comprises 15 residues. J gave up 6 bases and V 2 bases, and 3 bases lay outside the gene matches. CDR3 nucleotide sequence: TGTGCCAGCAGCTTAAGTCTAGCGGGGGGCAATGAGCAGTTCTTC. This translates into CASSLSLAGGNEQFF. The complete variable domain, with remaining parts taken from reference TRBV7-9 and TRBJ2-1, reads DTGVSQNPRHKITKRGQNVTFRCDPISEHNRLYWYRQTLGQGPEFLTYFQNEAQLEKSRLLSDRFSAERPKGSFSTLEIQRTEQGDSAMYLCASSLSLAGGNEQFFGPGTRLTVL.